What follows are 26 T cell receptor beta chains derived from one specimen sequenced in a study of T cells in Graves' hyperthyroidism and ophthalmopathy. There were TCR beta CDR3 regions amplified from RNA transcripts. The TCR CDR3 was amplified in a first-round RT-PCR using the HTBI primer set. TCRdb reanalysed the multiplex PCR reads using MiXCR and keeps one entry per CDR3 protein. The sample includes 300,000 or so distinct CDR3 sequences, approximately 15% seen only once; the top ten take roughly 50%. Sequenced input: blood. The receptors were gathered from a woman aged 55-70 years with Graves' ophthalmopathy.

This clonotype was detected only a few times. The chain uses TRBV5-1 and TRBJ2-2; a weak D match, TRBD1 (5 bases). This CDR3 contains 15 residues. Between the trimmed V and J ends, which lost 4 bases and 0 bases, there was a span of 10 bases. Germline V gene lookup returns CDR1 SGHRS and CDR2 YFSETQ. CDR3 amino acids: CASSEGQANTGELFF. The CDR3 DNA reads TGCGCCAGCAGCGAAGGACAAGCGAACACCGGGGAGCTGTTTTTT.

This clonotype was counted many times. The chain recombines TRBV5-1 with TRBJ2-2; 7 nucleotides match TRBD1. This CDR3 contains 16 residues. Looked up from germline, CDR1 is SGHRS and CDR2 is YFSETQ. V lost 0 bases, J lost 1 base, and 3 bases stayed unmatched. The CDR3 loop is CASSLETGWNTGELFF. CDR3 sequence (DNA): TGCGCCAGCAGCTTGGAGACAGGGTGGAACACCGGGGAGCTGTTTTTT.

The V gene is TRBV6-2 or TRBV6-3, the J gene TRBJ1-5; 7 bases are shared with TRBD1. V was pared by 6 bases and J by 5 bases, with 10 bases of the junction left unmatched. This CDR3 is 15 amino acids long. Germline V lookup: CDR1 MNHEY, CDR2 SVGEGT. This CDR3 is CASSPGTASYQPQHF. CDR3 DNA: TGTGCCAGCAGCCCCGGGACAGCCTCGTATCAGCCCCAGCATTTT.

This clonotype was counted ten times or more. CDR3 protein: CASSLRSSSNTIYF. CDR3 nucleotide sequence: TGTGCCAGCAGCTTACGAAGTTCGTCGAACACCATATATTTT. The rearrangement uses TRBV7-9 and TRBJ1-3; D is ambiguous. Per germline, CDR1 SEHNR and CDR2 FQNEAQ (reference sequence). This CDR3 contains 14 residues. Trimming shortened V by 2 bases and J by 7 bases, and 12 bases separated the two germline ends.

This rearrangement joins TRBV15 to TRBJ1-3; no reliable D call. This CDR3 contains 15 residues. Per germline, CDR1 LNHNV and CDR2 YYDKDF (reference sequence). V was cut by 1 base and J by 2 bases, with 9 bases left in between. The CDR3 protein is CATSRVGGPGNTIYF. As DNA, the CDR3 is TGTGCCACCAGCAGAGTAGGAGGACCTGGAAACACCATATATTTT.

The chain couples TRBV4-2 to TRBJ2-3; D perhaps matches TRBD2 (6 bases). The CDR3 contains 15 residues. Trimming left V 11 bases short and J 2 bases short, with 20 bases between. Germline CDR1 is LGHNA and CDR2 is YNFKEQ. The CDR3 bases are TGTGCCTCGTCGCCCACGGGGAGGACCACAGATACGCAGTATTTT. Its translation is CASSPTGRTTDTQYF.

In this sample, this clonotype turned up many times. The junction does not match germline at one end; this may be a read error. The CDR3 DNA reads TGTGCCAGCAGTGTAGCGGGAGACACCGGGGAGCTGTTTTTT. This encodes CASSVAGDTGELFF. The rearrangement links TRBV12-3 or TRBV12-4 to TRBJ2-2, with 9 bases lining up with TRBD2. CDR3 length: 14 residues.

This clonotype turned up a few times. This chain links TRBV5-1 with TRBJ1-1, with TRBD1 as a possible D gene (5 bases). The CDR3 sequence is 13 residues long. The germline CDR1 and CDR2 sequences are SGHRS and YFSETQ. V dropped 2 bases and J dropped 6 bases, with 11 bases sitting between them. The CDR3, as DNA: TGCGCCAGCAGCTTAAGGGGACCGCCTGAAGCTTTCTTT. As protein: CASSLRGPPEAFF.

The chain is built from TRBV4-3 and TRBJ2-3; D not certain. V was pared by 0 bases and J by 6 bases, with 10 bases between. Germline CDR1 reads LGHNA; CDR2 reads YSLEER. The CDR3 extends over 14 amino acids. The CDR3 coding sequence is TGCGCCAGCAGCCAAGAGGCAGAATCGGATACGCAGTATTTT. It translates to CASSQEAESDTQYF.

On this clonotype: A read error may be the cause here, since a much bigger clone is one base away. The V and J genes are TRBV12-3 or TRBV12-4 and TRBJ2-1; D is ambiguous. CDR3 length: 14 amino acids. V lost 3 bases to trimming and J lost 9 bases, with 15 bases between them. CDR3 sequence: CASSFGIGSGEQFF. CDR3 coding DNA: TGTGCCAGCAGTTTTGGGATAGGGTCGGGTGAGCAGTTCTTC.

J is TRBJ2-7 and V is TRBV5-1; no firm D call. Germline V gene lookup returns CDR1 SGHRS and CDR2 YFSETQ. The CDR3 sequence is 16 residues long. Trimming pared 0 bases from V and 2 bases from J, leaving 15 bases between. The DNA for the CDR3 is TGCGCCAGCAGCTTGGGTGTTTCGGCCGGAACCTACGAGCAGTACTTC. This encodes CASSLGVSAGTYEQYF. Filled out from reference TRBV5-1 and TRBJ2-7, the complete variable domain reads KAGVTQTPRYLIKTRGQQVTLSCSPISGHRSVSWYQQTPGQGLQFLFEYFSETQRNKGNFPGRFSGRQFSNSRSEMNVSTLELGDSALYLCASSLGVSAGTYEQYFGPGTRLTVT.

This clonotype was counted many times. V is TRBV11-2 and J is TRBJ2-2, with D perhaps matching TRBD2 (7 bases). The germline CDR1 and CDR2 sequences are SGHAT and FQNNGV. Trimming removed 3 bases at V and 4 bases at J, with 12 bases between. The CDR3 spans 15 residues. The CDR3 reads CASSFRGAFTGELFF. The CDR3 DNA sequence: TGTGCCAGCAGCTTTCGGGGGGCGTTCACCGGGGAGCTGTTTTTT.

This clonotype was detected ten times or more. This chain joins TRBV5-1 and TRBJ1-1; D not certain. The length of the CDR3 is 13 residues. V was trimmed by 4 bases and J by 1 base, leaving 8 bases between them. Looked up from germline, CDR1 is SGHRS and CDR2 is YFSETQ. CDR3 amino acids: CASSPSENTEAFF. CDR3 sequence (DNA): TGCGCCAGCAGCCCATCAGAGAACACTGAAGCTTTCTTT.

This clonotype was found a few times. The chain recombines TRBV4-1 with TRBJ1-1; the D gene is possibly TRBD1 (6 bases). This CDR3 contains 14 residues. Germline V lookup: CDR1 MGHRA, CDR2 YSYEKL. V lost 2 bases, J lost 4 bases, and 11 bases lay in between. CDR3 sequence reads: CASSQHREITEAFF. The CDR3 DNA reads TGCGCCAGCAGCCAACACAGGGAGATCACTGAAGCTTTCTTT.

This clonotype has a handful of counts. The chain carries TRBV7-8 and TRBJ1-5; 7 bases map to TRBD1. The CDR3 is 16 amino acids. From germline, CDR1 is SGHVS and CDR2 FQNEAQ. J gave up 4 bases and V 2 bases, and 8 bases lay outside the gene matches. The CDR3 sequence is CASSLSRAGGNQPQHF. CDR3 nucleotide sequence: TGTGCCAGCAGCTTATCGCGGGCAGGGGGAAATCAGCCCCAGCATTTT.

This clonotype was seen at least ten times. V gene TRBV11-1 combines with J gene TRBJ2-1; no reliable D call. This CDR3 has 13 amino acids. V was pared by 6 bases and J by 7 bases, with 13 bases between. Germline CDR1 and CDR2: SGHAT and FQDESV (reference sequence). CDR3 sequence: CASSFRWVNEQFF. CDR3 nucleotide sequence: TGTGCCAGCAGTTTTCGATGGGTTAATGAGCAGTTCTTC.

This clonotype was counted a few times. The chain couples TRBV7-4 to TRBJ2-7, with TRBD2 matching 16 bases. In germline, CDR1 is SGHVT, CDR2 SQSDAQ. V shed 5 bases and J 2 bases; nucleotides not matched to a gene: 12. The CDR3 has 19 residues. CDR3: CASSQGLGLAGGRAYEQYF. CDR3 nucleotide sequence: TGTGCCAGCAGCCAGGGACTGGGACTAGCGGGAGGGCGGGCCTACGAGCAGTACTTC.

Ten or more counts support this clonotype. The chain is built from TRBV7-2 and TRBJ1-1, with 9 positions matching TRBD1. V shed 6 bases, J shed 5 bases, and the junction held 7 bases outside the gene matches. The CDR3 covers 14 residues. Germline loops: CDR1 SGHTA, CDR2 FQGNSA. The CDR3 nucleotides read TGTGCCAGCAGTCCACAGGGGGCTGCGACTGAAGCTTTCTTT. Its protein is CASSPQGAATEAFF. The complete variable domain, with remaining parts taken from reference TRBV7-2 and TRBJ1-1, reads GAGVSQSPSNKVTEKGKDVELRCDPISGHTALYWYRQSLGQGLEFLIYFQGNSAPDKSGLPSDRFSAERTGGSVSTLTIQRTQQEDSAVYLCASSPQGAATEAFFGQGTRLTVV.

This sequence joins TRBV5-1 and TRBJ2-2, with a tentative D call TRBD1 (6 bases). Germline-derived CDR1 and CDR2 are SGHRS and YFSETQ. This CDR3 region has 15 residues. V gave up 2 bases and J gave up 1 base, with 9 bases separating them. The CDR3 DNA sequence: TGCGCCAGCAGCTTTTGGACAGAGAACACCGGGGAGCTGTTTTTT. This gives the protein CASSFWTENTGELFF.

On this clonotype itself: A much larger clone lies one base from this, so it may be a read error. The chain joins TRBV7-2 to TRBJ2-7; D is ambiguous. CDR1 is SGHTA, CDR2 FQGNSA, per germline. This CDR3 is built from 14 residues. Between the trimmed V and J ends, which lost 6 bases and 1 base, there was a span of 13 bases. The CDR3 DNA follows: TGTGCCAGCAGTTTCACAATCCAATCCTACGAGCAGTACTTC. Its translation is CASSFTIQSYEQYF.

The rearrangement joins TRBV12-3 or TRBV12-4 to TRBJ1-2; no definite D call. The V and J ends lost 4 bases and 8 bases respectively, with 14 bases between them. There are 13 residues in the CDR3. The CDR3 region has the DNA TGTGCCAGCAGTTCACCCTTTGTACTGGGCTACACCTTC. Translating gives CASSSPFVLGYTF.

CDR3 in DNA: TGCGCCAGCAGCCAAGAGGAGGGGGAGACAGGGTCGGTTGGACAGCCCCAGCATTTT. It is translated as CASSQEEGETGSVGQPQHF. The J gene is TRBJ1-5, the V gene TRBV4-3, with 7 bases fitting TRBD1. This CDR3 has 19 residues. Germline trimming cut 0 bases from V and 7 bases from J; bases unmatched to any gene: 18. Germline loops: CDR1 LGHNA, CDR2 YSLEER.

The table lists this clonotype with many counts. V is TRBV27 and J is TRBJ1-6, with TRBD1 matching over 7 bases. With V trimmed by 6 bases and J by 0 bases, 8 bases remained unmatched. Germline lookup yields CDR1 MNHEY and CDR2 SMNVEV (reference sequence). The CDR3 is made up of 17 amino acids. The CDR3 is CASSRDSLSSYNSPLHF. The CDR3 DNA reads TGTGCCAGCAGCCGGGACAGCCTCAGCTCCTATAATTCACCCCTCCACTTT.

Only a few counts were recorded for this clonotype. The J gene is TRBJ2-1, the V gene TRBV10-3; D could derive from TRBD1 or TRBD2 (5 bases each). This CDR3 contains 13 residues. The germline CDR1 and CDR2 sequences are ENHRY and SYGVKD. Between the trimmed V and J ends, which lost 10 bases and 3 bases, there was a span of 13 bases. The CDR3 loop is CATNRGDYNEQFF. The CDR3 DNA reads as TGTGCCACCAATAGAGGGGACTACAATGAGCAGTTCTTC.

The chain couples TRBV4-3 to TRBJ1-2; perhaps TRBD1 as D (5 bases). The germline V and J ends were trimmed by 4 bases and 6 bases, with 15 bases remaining between them. The CDR3 contains 14 residues. The V gene's germline CDR1 is LGHNA and CDR2 YSLEER. In DNA form, the CDR3 reads TGCGCCAGCAGCCCCTACACCGGGACGGATGGCTACACCTTC. It yields the protein CASSPYTGTDGYTF.

This clonotype has ten or more counts. The rearrangement uses TRBV5-1 and TRBJ2-3; 11 nucleotides agree with TRBD1. CDR1 and CDR2 from the germline V gene are SGHRS and YFSETQ. V dropped 7 bases and J dropped 2; count of bases not matched to a gene: 6. The length of the CDR3 is 15 residues. Written as DNA, the CDR3 is TGCGCCAGCCGGGACAGGGGGAGATACACAGATACGCAGTATTTT. Translated: CASRDRGRYTDTQYF.